The 24 T cell receptor beta chains below come from one sample, sequenced in a study of long-term antiretroviral therapy in people with HIV. At survey level, the immunoSEQ assay was run in its v3.0 version. Clones were sequenced by immunoSEQ multiplex PCR, and TCRdb holds only the in-frame ones, with some missing. The sample has about 25,000 clones, about 85% seen once; the top ten hold 3.6%. Sequencing was performed on unsorted PBMCs, taken 1.9 years after starting antiretroviral therapy. These receptors were collected from a woman aged 25 to 39 with HIV.

The CDR3 DNA is TGCAGTGCTGGCACTCCATCTGAGCAGTTCTTC. Translating gives CSAGTPSEQFF. The chain is built from TRBV20-1 and TRBJ2-1; no firm D call. In germline, CDR1 is DFQATT, CDR2 SNEGSKA (reference sequence). The CDR3 is made up of 11 amino acids. V was trimmed by 5 bases and J by 9 bases, leaving 11 bases between them.

The V gene is TRBV7-9, the J gene TRBJ2-3, with D hard to call. The CDR3 contains 15 residues. In germline, CDR1 is SEHNR, CDR2 FQNEAQ (reference sequence). Trimming stripped 5 bases from V and 0 bases from J, with 12 bases between. The CDR3 sequence: CASSPPGSSTDTQYF. In DNA form, the CDR3 reads TGTGCCAGCAGCCCCCCTGGATCTAGCACAGATACGCAGTATTTT.

The rearrangement uses TRBV19 and TRBJ2-5; 9 bases match TRBD2. V lost 6 bases and J lost 0; bases outside the gene matches: 5. This CDR3 has 15 amino acids. The germline CDR1 and CDR2 sequences are LNHDA and SQIVND (reference sequence). The DNA of the CDR3 is TGTGCCAGTAGCGCGGGGGGGCGGTACCAAGAGACCCAGTACTTC. Protein product: CASSAGGRYQETQYF.

The chain couples TRBV6-6 to TRBJ2-7; a weak D match, TRBD1 (5 bases). The CDR3 has 15 residues. Germline loops: CDR1 MNHNY, CDR2 SVGAGI (reference sequence). V was clipped by 10 bases and J by 1 base, with 20 bases between them. CDR3 sequence (DNA): TGTGCCACCTCCCAGGGATCAGGAAAATCCTACGAGCAGTACTTC. It codes for CATSQGSGKSYEQYF.

This chain joins TRBV27 and TRBJ1-5; tentative D call: TRBD1 (6 bases). The V gene lost 3 bases and the J gene lost 5 bases, with 17 bases spanning the gap. The CDR3 contains 16 residues. CDR1 is MNHEY and CDR2 is SMNVEV in the germline V gene (reference sequence). CDR3 nucleotide sequence: TGTGCCAGCAGTTTCGGAATTTCGGGGGGCGATCAGCCCCAGCATTTT. As protein: CASSFGISGGDQPQHF.

Here the CDR3 reads CASSLSDTVNTEAFF. CDR3 coding DNA: TGTGCCAGCAGTTTATCTGACACGGTGAACACTGAAGCTTTCTTT. The chain is built from TRBV28 and TRBJ1-1; D is undetermined. CDR1 is MDHEN and CDR2 is SYDVKM in the germline V gene. Trimming stripped 1 base from V and 0 bases from J, with 9 bases between. The CDR3 length is 15 residues.

V and J are TRBV30 and TRBJ2-7, with a tentative D call TRBD1 (5 bases). Trimming stripped 2 bases from V and 2 bases from J, with 13 bases between. The germline CDR1 and CDR2 sequences are GTSNPN and SVGIG (reference sequence). The CDR3 sequence is 14 residues long. The CDR3 DNA is TGTGCCTGGAGTTTGGGGCAGCTAGCCTACGAGCAGTACTTC. It codes for CAWSLGQLAYEQYF.

The chain couples TRBV29-1 to TRBJ2-5; D gene uncertain. V gave up 6 bases and J gave up 9 bases, with 14 bases separating them. Germline V gives CDR1 SQVTM, CDR2 ANQGSEA. This CDR3 is 11 amino acids long. The CDR3 spells CSVRRPMAQYF. In DNA, the CDR3 is TGCAGCGTCCGACGGCCTATGGCCCAGTACTTC.

The genes are TRBV9 and TRBJ2-7, with 8 bases lining up with TRBD1. Germline values: CDR1 SGDLS, CDR2 YYNGEE. The CDR3 contains 18 residues. Trimming cost V 2 bases and J 5 bases; bases outside gene matches: 18. This CDR3 reads CASSVDHSGQGVIHEQYF. The CDR3 DNA reads TGTGCCAGCAGCGTGGACCATTCCGGACAGGGTGTAATCCACGAGCAGTACTTC. Looking up the rest from reference TRBV9 and TRBJ2-7 gives the full variable domain: DSGVTQTPKHLITATGQRVTLRCSPRSGDLSVYWYQQSLDQGLQFLIQYYNGEERAKGNILERFSAQQFPDLHSELNLSSLELGDSALYFCASSVDHSGQGVIHEQYFGPGTRLTVT.

V and J are TRBV14 and TRBJ1-1; D is ambiguous. The CDR3 spans 14 residues. Germline lookup yields CDR1 SGHDN and CDR2 FVKESK. V shed 2 bases and J shed 4 bases, with 11 bases lying between them. In DNA form, the CDR3 reads TGTGCCAGCAGCCAACAAGGTGGTGGCACTGAAGCTTTCTTT. Translating gives CASSQQGGGTEAFF.

The rearrangement joins TRBV5-5 to TRBJ1-1, with D tentatively TRBD1 (5 bases). Germline CDR1 and CDR2: SGHKS and YYEKEE (reference sequence). CDR3 length: 12 amino acids. V was trimmed by 4 bases and J by 3 bases, leaving 7 bases between them. The CDR3 nucleotides are TGTGCCAGCAGCATCAGGGACACTGAAGCTTTCTTT. It specifies CASSIRDTEAFF.

The rearrangement joins TRBV4-2 to TRBJ1-2; possibly TRBD1 for D (6 bases). V lost 5 bases and J lost 7, with 14 bases in between. The germline V gene encodes CDR1 LGHNA and CDR2 YNFKEQ. The CDR3 length is 13 residues. CDR3 sequence: CASSSGQQIGYTF. CDR3 in DNA: TGTGCCAGCAGCTCTGGACAGCAGATTGGCTACACCTTC.

This chain connects TRBV6-1 to TRBJ2-5, with 11 bases that match TRBD1. Germline CDR1 reads MNHNS; CDR2 reads SASEGT. V lost 4 bases to trimming and J lost 5 bases; unmatched junction nucleotides: 6. This CDR3 has 15 residues. CDR3 sequence (DNA): TGTGCCAGCAGTGTATTTGGGACAGGGGGGGAGACCCAGTACTTC. Translated, it gives CASSVFGTGGETQYF.

This clone has only a few counts. The chain recombines TRBV5-6 with TRBJ2-7, with a possible D match to TRBD2 (6 bases). The germline V gene has CDR1 SGHDT and CDR2 YYEEEE. V was clipped by 2 bases and J by 1 base, with 10 bases between them. The CDR3 contains 14 residues. This CDR3 reads CASSFAGSSYEQYF. The CDR3 nucleotides read TGTGCCAGCAGCTTCGCGGGATCTTCCTACGAGCAGTACTTC.

This chain joins TRBV2 and TRBJ1-1, with 7 bases that match TRBD1. The CDR3 sequence is 15 residues long. CDR1 is SNHLY and CDR2 is FYNNEI in the germline V gene. V lost 10 bases, J lost 1 base, and 12 bases stayed unmatched. CDR3 region: CATPGGGGWNTEAFF. CDR3 in DNA: TGTGCCACCCCAGGGGGTGGGGGCTGGAACACTGAAGCTTTCTTT.

A remark on this clone: No DNA is shown, since the ends of the CDR3 on it are uncertain; the CDR3 is the one TCRdb lists. CDR3 in amino acids: CASSFLWDRNNSPLHF. The rearrangement joins TRBV11-3 to TRBJ1-6; no check of the table's D call, TRBD1, against the DNA was made. The CDR3 region is 16 residues in length, termini included. The germline gives CDR1 SGHNT, CDR2 YENEEA.

The CDR3 spells CAWSTGIRAFF. The CDR3 nucleotides read TGTGCCTGGAGTACAGGGATACGAGCTTTCTTT. The V call is TRBV30, the J call TRBJ1-1, with D perhaps TRBD1 (6 bases). The V end lost 2 bases, the J end lost 10 bases, and 11 bases lay between the germline ends. This CDR3 is built from 11 residues. Germline loops: CDR1 GTSNPN, CDR2 SVGIG (reference sequence).

The chain carries TRBV25-1 and TRBJ2-5; D gene unclear. Germline CDR1 is MGHDK and CDR2 is SYGVNS. The CDR3 extends over 9 amino acids. V dropped 2 bases and J dropped 13 bases, with 5 bases sitting between them. In DNA form, the CDR3 reads TGTGCCAGCAGTGAACTCGGGTACTTC. It yields the protein CASSELGYF.

The genes are TRBV9 and TRBJ2-5; D unresolved. The V end was cut by 0 bases, the J end by 5 bases, with 14 bases between. The CDR3 consists of 15 residues. From germline, CDR1 is SGDLS and CDR2 YYNGEE. CDR3 nucleotide sequence: TGTGCCAGCAGCGTAGAACTTTCACCCAGGGAGACCCAGTACTTC. It encodes CASSVELSPRETQYF.

The chain combines TRBV30 with TRBJ1-2; D might be TRBD1 (6 bases). Looked up from germline, CDR1 is GTSNPN and CDR2 is SVGIG (reference sequence). V lost 7 bases to trimming and J lost 8 bases, with 17 bases between them. This CDR3 is 12 amino acids long. Here the CDR3 DNA reads TGTGCCTCTGACAGGCGCACCGGGGGCTACACCTTC. It codes for CASDRRTGGYTF.

This chain uses TRBV7-8 with TRBJ1-1; D unresolved. The CDR3 extends over 16 amino acids. CDR1 is SGHVS and CDR2 is FQNEAQ in the germline V gene. V was trimmed by 5 bases and J by 3 bases, leaving 19 bases between them. CDR3 DNA: TGTGCCAGCAGCCCTGATGGCGATTATCTGGACACTGAAGCTTTCTTT. Translation gives CASSPDGDYLDTEAFF.

The CDR3 reads CASSFLGQEEKLFF. CDR3 nucleotides: TGCGCCAGCAGCTTTCTAGGACAGGAGGAAAAACTGTTTTTT. The chain uses TRBV5-1 and TRBJ1-4, with 7 positions matching TRBD1. Per germline, CDR1 SGHRS and CDR2 YFSETQ. This CDR3 has 14 residues. The V gene end was trimmed by 2 bases and the J gene end by 8 bases; junction bases not matched to a gene: 6.

The genes are TRBV1 and TRBJ2-6. TRBV1 is noted as a pseudogene. The CDR3 length is 13 residues. The CDR3 nucleotides are TGCACCAGCAGGTGTAACCGGGCCAACGTCCTGACTTTC. Amino acid sequence: CTSRCNRANVLTF.

This chain uses TRBV11-3 with TRBJ1-5; a weak D match, TRBD1 (5 bases). Germline-derived CDR1 and CDR2 are SGHNT and YENEEA. Deletions cut 2 bases from V and 5 bases from J, with 16 bases between. The CDR3 loop spans 16 amino acids. Here the CDR3 reads CASSLNLGQRHQPQHF. CDR3 bases: TGTGCCAGCAGCTTAAATCTGGGGCAGAGACATCAGCCCCAGCATTTT.